This entry is about one T cell receptor beta chain. No cognate antigen has been identified for it. Base qualities were left out, and no much larger clone turns up one base away. The entry originates in a study of T cells after yellow fever vaccination (dated by TCRdb to between 2018 and 2021). Regarding the study in general: The SMART-Seq v4 Ultra Low Input RNA kit was used to prepare libraries from fractions with low cell numbers. Bulk TCR alpha and beta repertoires were sequenced longitudinally to track T-cell clones before and after primary and booster YFV17D yellow fever vaccination. Two healthy male donors, one aged 18 to 30 and one aged 30 to 40 years, made up the cohort. Blood samples were taken at several timepoints before and after primary and secondary immunization, and bulk PBMC replicates and cell subsets were isolated.

In light of the paper, this sample's treatment or condition label describes: live attenuated yellow fever vaccine strain. Two biological replicates of bulk PBMCs were collected at each blood-draw timepoint. A standard Ficoll-Paque protocol was used to isolate PBMCs from peripheral blood. RNA was extracted with TriZol from bulk PBMCs, CD4 and CD8 fractions, and dextramer-positive and dextramer-negative fractions. TCR cDNA was synthesized by 5'RACE template switching, which introduced a universal primer site and unique molecular identifiers. Priming for cDNA synthesis came from both the TCR alpha and TCR beta constant segments. Library amplification involved two PCR steps, and the second step added sample barcodes and sequencing adapters. Sequencing of the libraries was done on either Illumina HiSeq 2500 (2x100 bp) or NovaSeq (2x150 bp). Per the original workflow: MIGEC handled demultiplexing of reads and collapsing into UMI consensus sequences, while MiXCR performed V(D)J alignment. Vaccine-responding clonotypes were defined with edgeR using replicate PBMC samples, requiring FDR below 0.01 and a log2 fold change above 5 up to day 15. CD4 or CD8 identity was assigned to each bulk clonotype according to whether the clonotype was present at higher abundance in the sequenced CD4 repertoire or the sequenced CD8 repertoire. TCRdb reworked the public reads: Q25 trimming with fastp, MiXCR clone assembly, productive beta chains retained. Merged by CDR3 protein, the rows form single entries marked with the most common genes and DNA. It is TCRdb's table, rather than the study itself, that gives the V and J calls and clone size. The sample includes 450,000 to 600,000 distinct CDR3 sequences, with less than 15% observed a single time. The top ten constitute over 13% of the sample.

V and J are truncated by 5 bases and 6 bases respectively, leaving an intervening sequence of 16 bases. The CDR3 covers 15 residues, taking in both the cysteine and the phenylalanine. Only the CDR3 part of the read is kept: 45 bases, read in frame from the first base. What the work shows at the level of the full study, not this receptor alone: Computational filtering was needed because FACS-sorted repertoires could contain abundant contaminating clonotypes from the bulk population. Most clones expanded after primary vaccination (around 96% of CD4 and 88% of CD8) were re-detected after the booster, suggesting that broad memory maintenance occurred. The secondary T-cell response was found to be weaker but faster than the primary response, with a peak reached on day 5 rather than on day 15. A small fraction of clonotypes appeared in both the CD4 and CD8 compartments, likely as a result of convergent recombination. The study included only two donors, which limits how far the findings can be generalized.

The source of this sequence is a man aged 25 to 45 who received the YFV17D yellow fever vaccine. The chain is assembled from TRBV12-3 or TRBV12-4 and TRBJ2-2, with a tentative D call of TRBD1 or TRBD2, each matching 5 bases. The starting material was PBMCs, obtained on the day of the yellow fever booster vaccination. The nucleotides are TGTGCCAGCAGTCCCCAGGGAGTGACCCCCGGGGAGCTGTTTTTT. The translation is CASSPQGVTPGELFF.